The source of this T cell receptor beta chain is a study of spatial heterogeneity in lung cancer. Time point noted: sample taken at primary tumor resection. The library protocol tagged each TCR cDNA with a unique molecular identifier. In TCRdb, the 5' RACE reads were re-called with MiXCR into one record per CDR3 protein. The table has 60,000 to 90,000 distinct CDR3 sequences, 8% seen once. Germline CDR1 DFQATT, CDR2 SNEGSKA (reference sequence). The V end was cut by 2 bases, the J end by 4 bases, with 6 bases between. The CDR3 contains 13 residues. This receptor was taken from a male donor with early-stage non-small cell lung cancer. This specimen consisted of PBMCs, obtained at surgery. This chain uses TRBV20-1 with TRBJ2-6; D remains ambiguous. The DNA of the CDR3 is TGCAGTGCTAGATATCCGGGGGCCAACGTCCTGACTTTC. It codes for CSARYPGANVLTF.